The rows below give T cell receptor beta chains drawn from one sample of a study of T-cell memory formation after mild COVID-19. TCRdb used MiXCR to reprocess the 5' RACE reads, holding one entry per CDR3 protein. The sample yields around 250,000 distinct CDR3 sequences, more than 8% seen once. The sample taken for sequencing was PBMCs or a T cell subset sorted from them (not recorded which). These receptors were collected from a man aged 18 to 35 who had mild COVID-19 (a few samples of this study predate the infection). Cell type and time point are not known. CDR3s include the opening cysteine and the closing phenylalanine or tryptophan. The order of the fields is CDR3 protein, CDR3 DNA, D gene, J gene, V gene, clone size. A D gene is named only where the DNA matches it firmly. Clone size is not always given. Where it is, it says once, few, many or a class for expanded clones.

cdr3_aa: CASSLRTGGGDTQYF
cdr3_nt: TGCGCCAGCAGCTTGCGGACAGGGGGCGGGGATACGCAGTATTTT
d_call: TRBD1
j_call: TRBJ2-3
v_call: TRBV5-1
clone_size: .

cdr3_aa: CAVGLLRANVLTF
cdr3_nt: .
d_call: .
j_call: TRBJ2-6
v_call: TRBV6-2/TRBV6-3
clone_size: .

cdr3_aa: CASSGTGGSEAFF
cdr3_nt: TGCGCCAGCAGCGGAACAGGGGGCTCTGAAGCTTTCTTT
d_call: TRBD1
j_call: TRBJ1-1
v_call: TRBV5-1
clone_size: .

cdr3_aa: CASSLPYYGYTF
cdr3_nt: TGTGCCAGCAGCCTACCCTACTATGGCTACACCTTC
d_call: .
j_call: TRBJ1-2
v_call: TRBV12-3/TRBV12-4
clone_size: .

cdr3_aa: CASSSQGRRETQYF
cdr3_nt: TGTGCCAGCAGCTCACAGGGACGGCGAGAGACCCAGTACTTC
d_call: .
j_call: TRBJ2-5
v_call: TRBV7-2
clone_size: .

cdr3_aa: CATGTESNQPQHF
cdr3_nt: TGTGCCACGGGGACAGAGAGCAATCAGCCCCAGCATTTT
d_call: TRBD1
j_call: TRBJ1-5
v_call: TRBV10-3
clone_size: .

cdr3_aa: CASSQDGQGGTDTQYF
cdr3_nt: TGCGCCAGCAGCCAAGATGGCCAGGGTGGCACAGATACGCAGTATTTT
d_call: .
j_call: TRBJ2-3
v_call: TRBV4-3
clone_size: .

cdr3_aa: CASSLTGADQPQHF
cdr3_nt: TGTGCCAGCAGCTTAACGGGGGCGGATCAGCCCCAGCATTTT
d_call: .
j_call: TRBJ1-5
v_call: TRBV7-9
clone_size: few

cdr3_aa: CATSGSRGAGTSGGETQYF
cdr3_nt: TGTGCCACCAGCGGATCGCGGGGGGCCGGGACTAGCGGGGGAGAGACCCAGTACTTC
d_call: TRBD2
j_call: TRBJ2-5
v_call: TRBV15
clone_size: few

cdr3_aa: CASRKGLALETQYF
cdr3_nt: TGTGCCAGCCGAAAGGGGCTAGCTTTGGAGACCCAGTACTTC
d_call: .
j_call: TRBJ2-5
v_call: TRBV6-5
clone_size: many

cdr3_aa: CASSSRRVSGELFF
cdr3_nt: TGCGCCAGCAGCTCGAGACGGGTCTCCGGGGAGCTGTTTTTT
d_call: .
j_call: TRBJ2-2
v_call: TRBV5-1
clone_size: few

cdr3_aa: CASSQDGRSNEKLFF
cdr3_nt: TGCGCCAGCAGCCAAGATGGCAGGAGTAATGAAAAACTGTTTTTT
d_call: .
j_call: TRBJ1-4
v_call: TRBV4-3
clone_size: few

cdr3_aa: CASSQESWGYTGELFF
cdr3_nt: TGCGCCAGCAGCCAAGAATCCTGGGGTTACACCGGGGAGCTGTTTTTT
d_call: .
j_call: TRBJ2-2
v_call: TRBV4-3
clone_size: .

cdr3_aa: CASGSSGQGVGTQYF
cdr3_nt: TGTGCCAGCGGCTCCTCGGGACAGGGTGTGGGGACCCAGTACTTC
d_call: TRBD1
j_call: TRBJ2-5
v_call: TRBV7-3
clone_size: .

cdr3_aa: CSPWWADTQYF
cdr3_nt: TGCAGCCCATGGTGGGCAGATACGCAGTATTTT
d_call: .
j_call: TRBJ2-3
v_call: TRBV20-1
clone_size: once

cdr3_aa: CASSRTFDHYGYTF
cdr3_nt: TGTGCCAGCAGTCGGACTTTCGACCACTATGGCTACACCTTC
d_call: .
j_call: TRBJ1-2
v_call: TRBV12-3/TRBV12-4
clone_size: many

cdr3_aa: CASSQLGYEQYF
cdr3_nt: TGCGCCAGCAGCCAACTGGGCTACGAGCAGTACTTC
d_call: .
j_call: TRBJ2-7
v_call: TRBV4-1
clone_size: few

cdr3_aa: CASSSDDSTDTQYF
cdr3_nt: TGTGCCAGCAGCTCCGACGATTCCACAGATACGCAGTATTTT
d_call: .
j_call: TRBJ2-3
v_call: TRBV7-9
clone_size: many

cdr3_aa: CASTTGTGVYEQYF
cdr3_nt: TGCGCCAGCACCACCGGGACAGGGGTCTACGAGCAGTACTTC
d_call: TRBD1
j_call: TRBJ2-7
v_call: TRBV10-2
clone_size: few

cdr3_aa: CASRSGERGTDTQYF
cdr3_nt: TGTGCCAGCAGATCCGGGGAGCGGGGCACAGATACGCAGTATTTT
d_call: .
j_call: TRBJ2-3
v_call: TRBV6-2/TRBV6-3
clone_size: .

cdr3_aa: CAVFGTGLYGANVLTF
cdr3_nt: TGTGCCGTCTTTGGGACAGGGCTTTATGGGGCCAACGTCCTGACTTTC
d_call: TRBD1
j_call: TRBJ2-6
v_call: TRBV2
clone_size: few

cdr3_aa: CATSRAGGQPQHF
cdr3_nt: TGTGCCACCAGCAGAGCGGGCGGCCAGCCCCAGCATTTT
d_call: .
j_call: TRBJ1-5
v_call: TRBV15
clone_size: .

cdr3_aa: CASSESGQSDTQYF
cdr3_nt: TGCGCCAGCAGTGAGTCCGGACAGTCAGATACGCAGTATTTT
d_call: .
j_call: TRBJ2-3
v_call: TRBV10-1
clone_size: few

cdr3_aa: CASAGTVENTEAFF
cdr3_nt: TGTGCTAGTGCCGGGACAGTGGAGAACACTGAAGCTTTCTTT
d_call: TRBD1
j_call: TRBJ1-1
v_call: TRBV12-5
clone_size: many

cdr3_aa: CASSGAGTRGTQYF
cdr3_nt: TGTGCCAGCAGTGGCGCAGGGACGAGAGGGACCCAGTACTTC
d_call: .
j_call: TRBJ2-5
v_call: TRBV6-5
clone_size: few

cdr3_aa: CASTLPNIGGLYNEQFF
cdr3_nt: TGTGCCAGCACCCTCCCTAATATAGGGGGCCTCTACAATGAGCAGTTCTTC
d_call: TRBD1
j_call: TRBJ2-1
v_call: TRBV5-6
clone_size: few

cdr3_aa: CASSQTGTLQYF
cdr3_nt: TGCGCCAGCAGCCAGACAGGGACATTGCAGTATTTT
d_call: TRBD1
j_call: TRBJ2-3
v_call: TRBV4-3
clone_size: few

cdr3_aa: CASRYRDTEAFF
cdr3_nt: TGTGCCAGCAGATACAGGGACACTGAAGCTTTCTTT
d_call: .
j_call: TRBJ1-1
v_call: TRBV12-3/TRBV12-4
clone_size: few

cdr3_aa: CASSFGQGGDTEAFF
cdr3_nt: TGTGCCAGCAGCTTCGGACAGGGTGGGGACACTGAAGCTTTCTTT
d_call: TRBD1
j_call: TRBJ1-1
v_call: TRBV7-9
clone_size: many

cdr3_aa: CASSRQTSGGTDTQYF
cdr3_nt: TGCGCCAGCAGCCGGCAGACTAGCGGGGGCACAGATACGCAGTATTTT
d_call: TRBD2
j_call: TRBJ2-3
v_call: TRBV4-3
clone_size: .

cdr3_aa: CASSVVGHGRQETQYF
cdr3_nt: TGTGCCAGCAGCGTAGTCGGACACGGGAGGCAAGAGACCCAGTACTTC
d_call: TRBD2
j_call: TRBJ2-5
v_call: TRBV9
clone_size: many

cdr3_aa: CASSSQGRQETQYF
cdr3_nt: TGTGCCAGCAGCTCACAGGGGAGGCAAGAGACCCAGTACTTC
d_call: .
j_call: TRBJ2-5
v_call: TRBV7-9
clone_size: few

cdr3_aa: CLPPSPSTDTQYF
cdr3_nt: TGTCTGCCACCATCCCCTAGCACAGATACGCAGTATTTT
d_call: .
j_call: TRBJ2-3
v_call: TRBV9
clone_size: .

cdr3_aa: CASDSGLAGGSEQFF
cdr3_nt: TGCGCCAGCGACTCGGGACTAGCGGGGGGCAGTGAGCAGTTCTTC
d_call: TRBD2
j_call: TRBJ2-1
v_call: TRBV5-1
clone_size: few

cdr3_aa: CASSFGSASTQYF
cdr3_nt: TGTGCCAGCAGTTTCGGGTCTGCCTCTACGCAGTATTTT
d_call: .
j_call: TRBJ2-3
v_call: TRBV25-1
clone_size: few

cdr3_aa: CASSPGHYTEAFF
cdr3_nt: TGTGCCAGCAGTCCAGGACACTACACTGAAGCTTTCTTT
d_call: .
j_call: TRBJ1-1
v_call: TRBV27
clone_size: .

cdr3_aa: CASSFGVYGYTF
cdr3_nt: TGTGCCAGCAGCTTCGGGGTCTATGGCTACACCTTC
d_call: .
j_call: TRBJ1-2
v_call: TRBV5-6
clone_size: .

cdr3_aa: CASSLVTSGEVTF
cdr3_nt: TGTGCCAGCAGTTTAGTGACTAGCGGGGAGGTTACCTTC
d_call: TRBD2
j_call: TRBJ2-5
v_call: TRBV28
clone_size: .

cdr3_aa: CASSGTRGGSTQYF
cdr3_nt: TGTGCCAGCAGCGGTACACGCGGGGGGTCGACCCAGTACTTC
d_call: TRBD2
j_call: TRBJ2-5
v_call: TRBV11-1
clone_size: few

cdr3_aa: CASSRGLAGEYQETQYF
cdr3_nt: TGTGCCAGCAGCCGCGGACTAGCGGGGGAGTACCAAGAGACCCAGTACTTC
d_call: TRBD2
j_call: TRBJ2-5
v_call: TRBV4-2
clone_size: few

cdr3_aa: CASSPTSGGLAQYF
cdr3_nt: TGTGCCAGCAGTCCGACTAGCGGGGGTTTGGCCCAGTACTTC
d_call: TRBD2
j_call: TRBJ2-5
v_call: TRBV12-3/TRBV12-4
clone_size: many

cdr3_aa: CASRPTGRDEQYF
cdr3_nt: TGTGCCAGCAGGCCTACAGGGAGGGACGAGCAGTACTTC
d_call: .
j_call: TRBJ2-7
v_call: TRBV6-5
clone_size: few

cdr3_aa: CASSQDRVFYGYTF
cdr3_nt: TGCGCCAGCAGCCAAGATCGTGTCTTTTATGGCTACACCTTC
d_call: .
j_call: TRBJ1-2
v_call: TRBV4-1
clone_size: few

cdr3_aa: CASSSWHDGELFF
cdr3_nt: TGTGCCAGCAGCTCTTGGCACGATGGGGAGCTGTTTTTT
d_call: .
j_call: TRBJ2-2
v_call: TRBV7-2
clone_size: .

cdr3_aa: CASKKGAGNTGELFF
cdr3_nt: TGTGCCAGCAAGAAAGGGGCGGGGAACACCGGGGAGCTGTTTTTT
d_call: .
j_call: TRBJ2-2
v_call: TRBV6-1
clone_size: few